These T cell receptor beta chains were read from a single sample in a study of blood T cell repertoires in COVID-19. Assay: immunoSEQ multiplex PCR; the TCRdb copy retains only in-frame clones and omits some. The data show about 60,000 clones, 85% to 90% seen once. What was sequenced was peripheral blood. The origin of the receptors is a human donor with active COVID-19. The donor label of this sample is uncertain. The CDR3 runs from the conserved cysteine through the conserved F or W. D genes are given only for firm matches. Only some rows state a clone size, as once, few, many or a class for expanded clones.

D gene	clone size	V gene	J gene	CDR3 protein	CDR3 DNA
TRBD1	-	TRBV4-3	TRBJ2-7	CASSQDLRTGLYEQYF	TGCGCCAGCAGCCAAGATCTTAGGACAGGGCTCTACGAGCAGTACTTC
-	-	TRBV7-3	TRBJ2-1	CASSTSGLFNEQFF	TGTGCCAGCAGCACCAGTGGTCTTTTTAATGAGCAGTTCTTC
TRBD1	-	TRBV5-4	TRBJ1-4	CASSSTGGAGEKLFF	TGTGCCAGCAGCTCCACAGGGGGCGCGGGTGAAAAACTGTTTTTT
-	-	TRBV6-5	TRBJ2-2	CASSYLGLNTGELFF	TGTGCCAGCAGTTACCTGGGGCTGAACACCGGGGAGCTGTTTTTT
-	-	TRBV7-9	TRBJ2-1	CASSLIGDTQASYNEQFF	TGTGCCAGCAGCCTAATAGGGGACACACAGGCGTCCTACAATGAGCAGTTCTTC
-	-	TRBV6-2/TRBV6-3	TRBJ1-5	CASSYDGRGQPQHF	TGTGCCAGCAGTTATGATGGCAGGGGTCAGCCCCAGCATTTT
-	-	TRBV2	TRBJ1-2	CASSESPWSYGYTF	TGTGCCAGCAGTGAAAGCCCCTGGAGCTATGGCTACACCTTC
-	-	TRBV19	TRBJ1-2	CASSIGRGHYYGYTF	TGTGCCAGTAGTATAGGGAGAGGACATTACTATGGCTACACCTTC
-	-	TRBV28	TRBJ1-5	CASSLPLGHSQPQHF	TGTGCCAGCAGTTTACCCCTGGGTCACAGTCAGCCCCAGCATTTT
TRBD1	few	TRBV5-4	TRBJ1-1	CASSTGTGWTEAFF	TGTGCCAGCAGCACCGGGACAGGGTGGACTGAAGCTTTCTTT
-	once	TRBV9	TRBJ2-1	CASSVESSYNEQFF	TGTGCCAGCAGCGTAGAATCTAGCTACAATGAGCAGTTCTTC
-	-	TRBV27	TRBJ1-6	CASSPPPENSPLHF	TGTGCCAGCAGTCCACCGCCCGAGAATTCACCCCTCCACTTT
TRBD1	-	TRBV19	TRBJ1-5	CASTKRTGYSNQPQHF	TGTGCCAGTACCAAAAGGACAGGGTATAGCAATCAGCCCCAGCATTTT
TRBD2	-	TRBV7-9	TRBJ2-7	CASSSGQGLARESYEQYF	TGTGCCAGCAGCTCAGGACAGGGACTAGCGCGGGAATCTTACGAGCAGTACTTC
-	-	TRBV11-2	TRBJ2-3	CASSPPRFRADTQYF	TGTGCCAGCAGCCCCCCAAGGTTTCGGGCAGATACGCAGTATTTT
-	-	TRBV21-1	TRBJ2-7	CASSKGRGGSYEQYF	TGTGCCAGCAGCAAAGGAAGGGGGGGGTCCTACGAGCAGTACTTC
-	-	TRBV28	TRBJ1-4	CASLRAGEEKLFF	TGTGCCAGCCTTAGGGCAGGGGAAGAAAAACTGTTTTTT
TRBD2	-	TRBV7-9	TRBJ2-2	CASSYHGTISGELFF	TGTGCCAGCAGCTACCACGGGACTATTTCCGGGGAGCTGTTTTTT
-	-	TRBV29-1	TRBJ2-7	CSALSGNSYEQYF	TGCAGCGCCCTCTCGGGTAACTCCTACGAGCAGTACTTC
-	-	TRBV4-3	TRBJ2-3	CASSPWQGSTDTQYF	TGCGCCAGCAGCCCTTGGCAGGGCTCCACAGATACGCAGTATTTT
TRBD2	few	TRBV27	TRBJ2-7	CASSLVGLAGVHEQYF	TGTGCCAGCAGTTTAGTGGGACTAGCGGGAGTCCACGAGCAGTACTTC
TRBD2	-	TRBV9	TRBJ2-1	CASSVGTSGNWFTDEQFF	TGTGCCAGCAGCGTAGGGACTAGCGGGAATTGGTTTACAGATGAGCAGTTCTTC
TRBD2	-	TRBV7-2	TRBJ2-3	CASSPGPGTSGSTDTQYF	TGTGCCAGCAGCCCCGGTCCCGGGACTAGCGGTAGCACAGATACGCAGTATTTT
-	-	TRBV9	TRBJ2-5	CASSVDSNLQETQYF	TGTGCCAGCAGCGTAGACAGCAACCTACAAGAGACCCAGTACTTC
-	-	TRBV4-3	TRBJ1-5	CASSQTGLNQPQHF	TGCGCCAGCAGCCAAACGGGACTTAATCAGCCCCAGCATTTT
-	-	TRBV19	TRBJ2-3	CASSYYTDTQYF	TGTGCCAGTTCGTACTACACAGATACGCAGTATTTT
TRBD1	-	TRBV29-1	TRBJ2-1	CRADRGQSEQFF	TGCAGGGCTGACAGGGGGCAAAGTGAGCAGTTCTTC
TRBD1	-	TRBV27	TRBJ1-4	CATADRAATNEKLFF	TGTGCCACTGCGGACAGGGCAGCAACTAATGAAAAACTGTTTTTT
-	-	TRBV27	TRBJ1-1	CASSFSFLANTEAFF	TGTGCCAGCAGTTTCTCCTTTCTGGCGAACACTGAAGCTTTCTTT
TRBD2	-	TRBV27	TRBJ2-7	CASSHRGPRGGYEQYF	TGTGCCAGCAGCCACCGGGGACCCCGGGGGGGATACGAGCAGTACTTC
TRBD1	-	TRBV6-2/TRBV6-3	TRBJ1-4	CASSYPRTGIGEKLFF	TGTGCCAGCAGTTACCCAAGGACAGGAATCGGGGAAAAACTGTTTTTT
TRBD2	-	TRBV6-5	TRBJ2-1	CASSYGGLAASRFF	TGTGCCAGCAGTTACGGCGGACTAGCAGCTTCTAGGTTCTTC
-	-	TRBV27	TRBJ1-2	CASSSRRLEGGYTF	TGTGCCAGCAGTTCCAGACGGCTCGAGGGAGGCTACACCTTC
-	-	TRBV6-2/TRBV6-3	TRBJ2-7	CASSYTGDRYEQYF	TGTGCCAGCAGTTACACGGGGGATCGATACGAGCAGTACTTC
TRBD1	-	TRBV27	TRBJ2-7	CASRGLDRGHYEQYF	TGTGCCAGCAGGGGGCTAGACAGGGGGCACTACGAGCAGTACTTC
TRBD2	-	TRBV2	TRBJ2-7	CASEGLNWRGASYEQYF	TGTGCCAGCGAGGGATTGAATTGGCGGGGGGCATCCTACGAGCAGTACTTC
-	-	TRBV9	TRBJ2-5	CASSPRAQVQETQYF	TGTGCCAGCAGCCCCCGTGCGCAGGTACAAGAGACCCAGTACTTC
-	-	TRBV4-1	TRBJ2-7	CASSHYQNSGYEQYF	TGCGCCAGCAGCCACTACCAGAATAGCGGCTACGAGCAGTACTTC
-	-	TRBV5-6	TRBJ1-2	CASSPGGSYGYTF	TGTGCCAGCAGCCCGGGGGGATCGTATGGCTACACCTTC
-	-	TRBV7-2	TRBJ1-5	CASSSGTLSPSNQPQHF	TGTGCCAGCAGCTCAGGTACCCTGTCGCCTAGCAATCAGCCCCAGCATTTT
TRBD1	-	TRBV28	TRBJ2-3	CASSWPTGLTDTQYF	TGTGCCAGCAGTTGGCCGACAGGGCTCACAGATACGCAGTATTTT
TRBD1	-	TRBV7-9	TRBJ2-7	CASSPSRTGGSRSSYEQYF	TGTGCCAGCAGCCCAAGCCGGACAGGCGGAAGTCGATCTTCCTACGAGCAGTACTTC
-	-	TRBV6-2/TRBV6-3	TRBJ1-4	CASRYSTTNEKLFF	TGTGCCAGCCGTTACTCTACAACTAATGAAAAACTGTTTTTT
TRBD2	-	TRBV27	TRBJ2-7	CASRISPLAGGRIYEQYF	TGTGCCAGCAGAATAAGTCCACTAGCGGGAGGGAGGATCTACGAGCAGTACTTC
-	-	TRBV7-2	TRBJ1-6	CASSRGISNSPLHF	TGTGCCAGCAGCCGGGGGATCTCTAATTCACCCCTCCACTTT
TRBD2	-	TRBV19	TRBJ2-1	CASSLSGGSYNEQFF	TGTGCCAGTAGTCTTAGCGGGGGGTCCTACAATGAGCAGTTCTTC
TRBD1	-	TRBV30	TRBJ1-1	CAWSWTGDTEAFF	TGTGCCTGGAGTTGGACAGGGGACACTGAAGCTTTCTTT
-	-	TRBV28	TRBJ1-1	CASSLGGDMNTEAFF	TGTGCCAGCAGTTTGGGGGGAGATATGAACACTGAAGCTTTCTTT
-	-	TRBV14	TRBJ2-2	CASSRYYNTGELFF	TGTGCCAGCAGCCGCTACTATAACACCGGGGAGCTGTTTTTT
-	-	TRBV29-1	TRBJ1-6	CSVAHSYNSPLHF	TGCAGCGTTGCCCACTCCTATAATTCACCCCTCCACTTT
-	-	TRBV6-5	TRBJ2-2	CASSYDPGWTGELFF	TGTGCCAGCAGTTACGATCCGGGTTGGACCGGGGAGCTGTTTTTT
TRBD1	-	TRBV11-2	TRBJ2-1	CASSLFQGAGSYNEQFF	TGTGCCAGCAGCTTGTTTCAGGGGGCGGGGTCCTACAATGAGCAGTTCTTC
-	-	TRBV6-2/TRBV6-3	TRBJ2-3	CASSSLTDTQYF	TGTGCCAGCAGTTCTCTCACAGATACGCAGTATTTT
TRBD1	-	TRBV11-2	TRBJ2-5	CASSLDWATGKTQYF	TGTGCCAGCAGCTTAGATTGGGCGACAGGGAAGACCCAGTACTTC
-	-	TRBV29-1	TRBJ2-7	CSVKPDRLSSYEQYF	TGCAGCGTAAAGCCTGACAGGTTAAGCTCCTACGAGCAGTACTTC